These 23 T cell receptor beta chains were sequenced from one sample in a study of molecular identifiers for immune sequencing clone quantification. TCRdb used MiXCR to reprocess the PCR reads, holding one entry per CDR3 protein. The sample includes a few hundred thousand distinct CDR3 sequences, roughly a quarter of them seen just once. The material sequenced was naive CD8+ T cells from blood, with Jurkat cell RNA spiked in. Subset described: FACS-sorted CD8+CD4-CCR7+CD45RA+ naive T cells. All receptors come from a human donor in good health. Some libraries in this study had Jurkat cell RNA spiked in.

The rearrangement links TRBV11-2 to TRBJ2-5, with D perhaps TRBD1 (6 bases). The germline CDR1 and CDR2 sequences are SGHAT and FQNNGV. V was pared by 3 bases and J by 5 bases, with 22 bases between. The length of the CDR3 is 17 residues. The CDR3 sequence is CASSFLEGLLGHETQYF. The CDR3 bases are TGTGCCAGCAGCTTCTTAGAGGGGTTGTTGGGACACGAGACCCAGTACTTC.

This clonotype was observed a handful of times. This sequence joins TRBV13 and TRBJ2-7; D gene uncertain. This CDR3 has 12 residues. Germline V CDR1 and CDR2: PRHDT, FYEKMQ (reference sequence). Deletions cut 8 bases from V and 2 bases from J, with 10 bases between. DNA for the CDR3: TGTGCCAGCGGCCGCGGAACCTACGAGCAGTACTTC. Its protein product is CASGRGTYEQYF.

Details on this clonotype: This may be a read error, as it is one base from a much larger clone. The rearrangement uses TRBV7-9 and TRBJ2-3; D is ambiguous. Trimming cost V 6 bases and J 4 bases, with 17 bases left between them. The CDR3 sequence is 15 residues long. Germline V gene lookup returns CDR1 SEHNR and CDR2 FQNEAQ (reference sequence). This CDR3 is CASRFERTYSDTQYF. DNA for the CDR3: TGTGCCAGCAGATTTGAGCGAACCTACTCAGATACGCAGTATTTT. The variable domain in full, completed from reference TRBV7-9 and TRBJ2-3, reads DTGVSQNPRHKITKRGQNVTFRCDPISEHNRLYWYRQTLGQGPEFLTYFQNEAQLEKSRLLSDRFSAERPKGSFSTLEIQRTEQGDSAMYLCASRFERTYSDTQYFGPGTRLTVL.

As to this clonotype: The junction differs from germline at one of its ends, possibly a read error. The genes are TRBV2 and TRBJ2-7; D possibly corresponds to TRBD1 (5 bases). The length of the CDR3 is 15 residues. Germline V gives CDR1 SNHLY, CDR2 FYNNEI. As DNA, the CDR3 is TGTGCCGGCAGTGAACGCCAGGGCACGTTCTTCGAGCAGTACTTC. It translates to CAGSERQGTFFEQYF.

This clonotype was counted many times. V usage is TRBV29-1 and J usage is TRBJ2-5; 9 bases align to TRBD1. CDR1 and CDR2 (germline): SQVTM, ANQGSEA. V trimming: 2 bases; J trimming: 4 bases; junction bases outside the gene matches: 5. The CDR3 consists of 14 residues. The CDR3 is CSVEMGQGGETQYF. In DNA, the CDR3 is TGCAGCGTTGAAATGGGACAGGGAGGAGAGACCCAGTACTTC. Supplemented by reference TRBV29-1 and TRBJ2-5, the full variable domain reads SAVISQKPSRDICQRGTSLTIQCQVDSQVTMMFWYRQQPGQSLTLIATANQGSEATYESGFVIDKFPISRPNLTFSTLTVSNMSPEDSSIYLCSVEMGQGGETQYFGPGTRLLVL.

The sample holds many counts of this clonotype. The chain employs TRBV6-2 or TRBV6-3 and TRBJ1-1; TRBD1 agrees at 9 bases. J lost 6 bases, V lost 7 bases, and 3 bases had no gene match. CDR1 MNHEY and CDR2 SVGEGT come from the germline V gene. This CDR3 has 12 residues. The CDR3 sequence: CASTWTGAEAFF. In DNA form, the CDR3 reads TGTGCCAGCACCTGGACAGGGGCTGAAGCTTTCTTT.

The V and J genes are TRBV5-1 and TRBJ2-7, with 9 bases aligning to TRBD2. V lost 1 base, J lost 5 bases, and 4 bases stayed unmatched. CDR3 length: 14 amino acids. CDR1 is SGHRS, CDR2 YFSETQ, per germline. CDR3 protein: CASSLLPSGNEQYF. The DNA for the CDR3 is TGCGCCAGCAGCTTGTTGCCTAGCGGGAACGAGCAGTACTTC.

This clonotype was found many times. V is TRBV7-2 and J is TRBJ2-3; TRBD2 aligns across 7 bases. This CDR3 has 15 amino acids. V dropped 1 base and J dropped 6; count of bases not matched to a gene: 7. CDR1 and CDR2 from the germline V gene are SGHTA and FQGNSA. The CDR3 DNA follows: TGTGCCAGCAGCTTAGGGGCTAGCGGAGGTGATACGCAGTATTTT. This translates into CASSLGASGGDTQYF.

This clonotype showed up many times. This sequence joins TRBV4-3 and TRBJ2-7, with 13 bases fitting TRBD2. The length of the CDR3 is 15 residues. The J segment lost 4 bases and the V segment lost 5 bases, leaving 5 bases of the junction unmatched. Germline loops: CDR1 LGHNA, CDR2 YSLEER. CDR3 sequence (DNA): TGCGCCAGCAGCTTGGGGACTAGCGGGAAGTACGAGCAGTACTTC. Translation gives CASSLGTSGKYEQYF.

This clonotype came up a few times. The genes are TRBV4-3 and TRBJ2-7; 7 nucleotides align to TRBD1. V lost 4 bases to trimming and J lost 3 bases; unmatched junction nucleotides: 6. This CDR3 has 14 amino acids. CDR1 is LGHNA, CDR2 YSLEER, per germline. CDR3 protein: CASSLGTDLYEQYF. The CDR3, as DNA: TGCGCCAGCAGCCTCGGGACAGATCTCTACGAGCAGTACTTC.

This clonotype was detected ten times or more. The chain uses TRBV29-1 and TRBJ2-1; D is unclear. Germline V gives CDR1 SQVTM, CDR2 ANQGSEA. V was clipped by 2 bases and J by 2 bases, with 7 bases between them. CDR3 length: 13 amino acids. The CDR3 DNA sequence: TGCAGCGTTGAAACCAGGACCTACAATGAGCAGTTCTTC. It is translated as CSVETRTYNEQFF.

The sample holds one count of this clonotype. This may stem from a read error, because a much larger clone lies one nucleotide away. This chain links TRBV5-1 with TRBJ1-5, with a weak D call TRBD1 (6 bases). Trimming took off 3 bases at V and 0 bases at J, with 16 bases between the two ends. Germline V gene data show CDR1 as SGHRS and CDR2 as YFSETQ. The CDR3 consists of 17 residues. The CDR3 here is CASSSVGGPYSNQPQHF. The CDR3 DNA reads as TGCGCCAGCAGCTCGGTGGGGGGCCCTTATAGCAATCAGCCCCAGCATTTT.

This clonotype was detected many times. The chain employs TRBV7-9 and TRBJ2-7, with 7 bases matching TRBD2. The V gene end was trimmed by 6 bases and the J gene end by 7 bases; junction bases not matched to a gene: 9. Germline CDR1 is SEHNR and CDR2 is FQNEAQ (reference sequence). CDR3 size: 13 residues. CDR3 amino acids: CASRAGELQEQYF. CDR3 coding DNA: TGTGCCAGCAGGGCGGGAGAGCTCCAGGAGCAGTACTTC.

A word on this clonotype: The conserved final phenylalanine or tryptophan is absent from the CDR3, which likely points to a read error. V usage is TRBV30 and J usage is TRBJ1-5; the D is unclear. With 0 bases removed from V and 4 bases from J, the gap between germline ends came to 10 bases. CDR3 size: 14 residues. CDR1 and CDR2 (germline): GTSNPN, SVGIG (reference sequence). The CDR3 DNA reads as TGTGCCTGGAGTGTGGGCAGCGGTAATCAGCCCCAGCATTCT. This translates into CAWSVGSGNQPQHS.

As concerns this clonotype: At one of its ends the junction is not consistent with the germline gene, which may arise from a read error. This chain connects TRBV7-6 to TRBJ2-3; 11 bases align to TRBD2. CDR1 is SGHVS and CDR2 is FNYEAQ in the germline V gene. This CDR3 spans 16 amino acids. The CDR3 nucleotides read TGTGCCAGCAGCCCTGGGACTAGCGGCCTCACAGATACGCGGTATTTT. The encoded protein is CASSPGTSGLTDTRYF.

This clonotype was observed at least ten times. The rearrangement uses TRBV6-6 and TRBJ2-7; D is perhaps TRBD1 (5 bases). V gave up 0 bases and J gave up 10 bases, with 13 bases separating them. CDR1 and CDR2 (germline): MNHNY, SVGAGI (reference sequence). This CDR3 spans 13 amino acids. The CDR3 coding sequence is TGTGCCAGCAGTTACTCACCAGGGAATGGCCAGTACTTC. Translating gives CASSYSPGNGQYF.

This clonotype was observed a few times. One base away lies a much larger clone, so this may be a sequencing read error. The rearrangement uses TRBV7-2 and TRBJ2-7; tentatively, D is TRBD2 (5 bases). Germline assignment: CDR1 SGHTA and CDR2 FQGNSA. This CDR3 has 14 amino acids. V lost 8 bases and J lost 2, with 16 bases in between. The CDR3 reads CASGQEVSAYEQYF. The CDR3 DNA reads TGTGCCAGCGGCCAAGAAGTTAGCGCCTACGAGCAGTACTTC.

The chain employs TRBV20-1 and TRBJ1-1, with D tentatively TRBD1 (6 bases). V lost 0 bases to trimming and J lost 5 bases, with 16 bases between them. Germline loops: CDR1 DFQATT, CDR2 SNEGSKA (reference sequence). CDR3 length equals 15 residues. The DNA of the CDR3 is TGCAGTGCTAGAGATCCATATGGGGGGCGTACTGAAGCTTTCTTT. Its translation: CSARDPYGGRTEAFF.

This clonotype was recorded a few times. The genes are TRBV20-1 and TRBJ1-5; TRBD1 matches at 8 bases. The trim removed 0 bases at V and 6 bases at J, leaving 7 bases unmatched. CDR1 and CDR2 (germline): DFQATT, SNEGSKA (reference sequence). The CDR3 length is 15 residues. CDR3 amino acids: CSARDSGQGIQPQHF. In DNA, the CDR3 is TGCAGTGCTAGAGATTCAGGACAGGGTATTCAGCCCCAGCATTTT.

The rearrangement links TRBV14 to TRBJ2-5, with D maybe TRBD1 (6 bases). This CDR3 has 17 amino acids. In germline, CDR1 is SGHDN, CDR2 FVKESK. The V gene lost 3 bases and the J gene lost 0 bases, with 17 bases spanning the gap. The chain's CDR3 is CASSQTGTLPYQETQYF. CDR3 bases: TGTGCCAGCAGCCAGACGGGGACACTCCCGTACCAAGAGACCCAGTACTTC.

The chain recombines TRBV7-2 with TRBJ2-3; no reliable D call. The CDR3 runs to 12 residues. The germline gives CDR1 SGHTA, CDR2 FQGNSA. Trimming shortened V by 3 bases and J by 4 bases, and 5 bases separated the two germline ends. Here the CDR3 reads CTSSFLADTQYF. CDR3 coding DNA: TGTACCAGCAGCTTCCTAGCAGATACGCAGTATTTT.

This clonotype was counted ten times or more. The CDR3: CASSLAHKGEKLFF. CDR3 DNA: TGTGCCAGCAGCTTAGCCCACAAAGGTGAAAAACTGTTTTTT. The chain couples TRBV7-9 to TRBJ1-4; D is undetermined. The CDR3 spans 14 residues. The germline V gene has CDR1 SEHNR and CDR2 FQNEAQ (reference sequence). Trimming removed 0 bases from V and 7 bases from J, with 9 bases in between.

The chain recombines TRBV7-8 with TRBJ1-6; D remains ambiguous. In germline, CDR1 is SGHVS, CDR2 FQNEAQ. The CDR3 is 17 amino acids. V was clipped by 5 bases and J by 4 bases, with 18 bases between them. CDR3 DNA: TGTGCCAGCAGCCTAGGGTTCCCCCGAGGTTATAATTCACCCCTCCACTTT. It is translated as CASSLGFPRGYNSPLHF.